Following are 4 T cell receptor beta chains from one sample sequenced in a study of blood T cell repertoires in COVID-19. The repertoire was sequenced with immunoSEQ multiplex PCR; TCRdb's copy has only in-frame clones and lacks some. The sample holds almost 55,000 clones, 85% to 90% seen once. Sequenced input: peripheral blood. These receptors all stem from a human donor in a cohort sampled during active COVID-19.

This clone was seen once. This chain uses TRBV14 with TRBJ1-5; possibly TRBD1 for D (5 bases). The V gene lost 2 bases and the J gene lost 3 bases, with 17 bases spanning the gap. This CDR3 is built from 17 residues. CDR1 is SGHDN and CDR2 is FVKESK in the germline V gene. For the CDR3, the DNA is TGTGCCAGCAGCCAAATCCAGGGAAATTTTAACAATCAGCCCCAGCATTTT. This gives the protein CASSQIQGNFNNQPQHF.

V gene TRBV25-1 combines with J gene TRBJ2-1; no reliable D call. Trimming left V 1 base short and J 6 bases short, with 13 bases between. The V gene's germline CDR1 is MGHDK and CDR2 SYGVNS. This CDR3 has 15 residues. CDR3 DNA sequence: TGTGCCAGCAGTGAATCAGAGGTTTTCCCCAATGAGCAGTTCTTC. Protein product: CASSESEVFPNEQFF.

The chain couples TRBV24-1 to TRBJ2-5; weak D call: TRBD1 (7 bases). The CDR3 length is 14 residues. The germline gives CDR1 KGHDR, CDR2 SFDVKD. V was clipped by 3 bases and J by 4 bases, with 11 bases between them. Here the CDR3 DNA reads TGTGCCACCAGTGATGGAGGGGGCACAGAGACCCAGTACTTC. Its protein product is CATSDGGGTETQYF.

The chain couples TRBV29-1 to TRBJ2-1; the D gene is possibly TRBD2 (6 bases). The CDR3 is 13 amino acids. The ends were cut back, 4 bases at V and 7 bases at J, with 14 bases in the middle. Per germline, CDR1 SQVTM and CDR2 ANQGSEA. CDR3 DNA: TGCAGCGTTGGCCCCGGGGGTGGTAATGAGCAGTTCTTC. This gives the protein CSVGPGGGNEQFF.